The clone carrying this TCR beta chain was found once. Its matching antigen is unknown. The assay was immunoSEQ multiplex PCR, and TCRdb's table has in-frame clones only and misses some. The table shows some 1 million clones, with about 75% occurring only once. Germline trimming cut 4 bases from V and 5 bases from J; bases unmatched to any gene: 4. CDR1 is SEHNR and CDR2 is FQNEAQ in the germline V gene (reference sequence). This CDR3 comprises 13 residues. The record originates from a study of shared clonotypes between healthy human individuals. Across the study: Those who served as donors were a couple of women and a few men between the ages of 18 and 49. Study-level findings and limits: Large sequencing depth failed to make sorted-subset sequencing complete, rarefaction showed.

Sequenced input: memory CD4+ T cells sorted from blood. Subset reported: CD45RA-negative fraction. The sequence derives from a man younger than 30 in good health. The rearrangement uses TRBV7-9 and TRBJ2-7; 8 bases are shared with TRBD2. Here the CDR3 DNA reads TGTGCCAGCAGCTCCGGGGGGGGACACGAGCAGTACTTC. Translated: CASSSGGGHEQYF.